The 24 T cell receptor beta chains below come from one sample, sequenced in a study of radiation and T cells in renal cell carcinoma. TCRdb keeps only in-frame clones here, not all; method: immunoSEQ multiplex PCR. This table has some 130,000 clones, around nine tenths appearing once. The time point was: blood 2 weeks post-SBRT. Noted treatment: 15 Gy SBRT to primary tumor, nephrectomy 4 weeks later. The sample consisted of blood, taken from a patient whose treatment included radiotherapy and nephrectomy. These receptors came from a woman in her 70s with renal cell carcinoma.

The J gene is TRBJ2-5, the V gene TRBV29-1; no definite D call. The CDR3 contains 11 residues. V was clipped by 1 base and J by 4 bases, with 4 bases between them. Germline loops: CDR1 SQVTM, CDR2 ANQGSEA. The CDR3 DNA sequence: TGCAGCGTTGAAGTGGGAGAGACCCAGTACTTC. Translated, it gives CSVEVGETQYF.

The DNA of the CDR3 is TGTGCCAGCAGCAAGATGGACAAGAGCTCCTACGAGCAGTACTTC. It specifies CASSKMDKSSYEQYF. J is TRBJ2-7 and V is TRBV21-1; TRBD1 reflects the table's D call only, with no check against the DNA. TRBV21-1 is shown as a pseudogene. This CDR3 is built from 15 residues.

The V and J genes are TRBV5-4 and TRBJ1-1, with TRBD1 identical over 10 bases. Germline V gene data show CDR1 as SGHNT and CDR2 as YYREEE (reference sequence). V was pared by 2 bases and J by 4 bases, with 8 bases of the junction left unmatched. The CDR3 has 16 residues. Written as DNA, the CDR3 is TGTGCCAGCAGCTTCCTAGGGACAGGGGCCCGCACTGAAGCTTTCTTT. Translation: CASSFLGTGARTEAFF.

The chain recombines TRBV30 with TRBJ1-6; D unclear. The germline CDR1 and CDR2 sequences are GTSNPN and SVGIG (reference sequence). This CDR3 comprises 14 residues. Trimming removed 0 bases from V and 3 bases from J, with 6 bases in between. The CDR3 DNA reads as TGTGCCTGGAGTGTAGGTCTCTATAATTCACCCCTCCACTTT. It encodes CAWSVGLYNSPLHF. The full variable domain, completed using reference TRBV30 and TRBJ1-6, is SQTIHQWPATLVQPVGSPLSLECTVEGTSNPNLYWYRQAAGRGLQLLFYSVGIGQISSEVPQNLSASRPQDRQFILSSKKLLLSDSGFYLCAWSVGLYNSPLHFGNGTRLTVT.

The chain joins TRBV7-2 to TRBJ1-5; no reliable D call. Germline CDR1 SGHTA, CDR2 FQGNSA. This CDR3 region has 13 residues. Trimming stripped 3 bases from V and 4 bases from J, with 7 bases between. This CDR3 is CASSLGDNQPQHF. The CDR3 DNA reads TGTGCCAGCAGCTTGGGAGATAATCAGCCCCAGCATTTT.

The chain couples TRBV5-1 to TRBJ2-1; a weak D match, TRBD1 (5 bases). Germline V gene sequence: CDR1 SGHRS, CDR2 YFSETQ. V was trimmed by 0 bases and J by 6 bases, leaving 10 bases between them. The CDR3 covers 14 residues. The CDR3 region has the DNA TGCGCCAGCAGCTTGGCCGGACACCTCAATGAGCAGTTCTTC. It encodes CASSLAGHLNEQFF.

The V gene is TRBV7-9, the J gene TRBJ2-2, with D perhaps TRBD1 or TRBD2 (6 bases each). CDR1 and CDR2 from the germline V gene are SEHNR and FQNEAQ (reference sequence). This CDR3 is 18 amino acids long. The V gene lost 5 bases and the J gene lost 0 bases, with 19 bases spanning the gap. The chain's CDR3 is CASSPRGTGAPNTGELFF. The CDR3 nucleotides read TGTGCCAGCAGCCCCCGAGGCACGGGGGCCCCGAACACCGGGGAGCTGTTTTTT. Supplemented by reference TRBV7-9 and TRBJ2-2, the full variable domain reads DTGVSQNPRHKITKRGQNVTFRCDPISEHNRLYWYRQTLGQGPEFLTYFQNEAQLEKSRLLSDRFSAERPKGSFSTLEIQRTEQGDSAMYLCASSPRGTGAPNTGELFFGEGSRLTVL.

The V gene is TRBV5-1, the J gene TRBJ2-7, with D perhaps TRBD1 (6 bases). The V end lost 4 bases, the J end lost 6 bases, and 17 bases lay between the germline ends. This CDR3 is built from 14 residues. Germline values: CDR1 SGHRS, CDR2 YFSETQ. This CDR3 reads CASSPGQNPLEQYF. The CDR3 nucleotides are TGCGCCAGCAGCCCCGGACAGAATCCACTCGAGCAGTACTTC.

The chain uses TRBV6-1 and TRBJ2-2; D gene uncertain. The ends were cut back, 4 bases at V and 3 bases at J, with 6 bases in the middle. The length of the CDR3 is 13 residues. Germline V gives CDR1 MNHNS, CDR2 SASEGT. DNA for the CDR3: TGTGCCAGCAGTGGTCAGCACACCGGGGAGCTGTTTTTT. As protein: CASSGQHTGELFF.

This clone has a single count. The chain uses TRBV5-6 and TRBJ1-1, with D possibly TRBD1 on 6 matching bases. Germline V gene sequence: CDR1 SGHDT, CDR2 YYEEEE. The CDR3 has 15 residues. V was clipped by 3 bases and J by 0 bases, with 12 bases between them. Here the CDR3 DNA reads TGTGCCAGCAGCTCCTCTCAGGGGATGAACACTGAAGCTTTCTTT. This translates into CASSSSQGMNTEAFF.

The rearrangement links TRBV4-3 to TRBJ2-5; 8 nucleotides agree with TRBD2. Trimming cost V 3 bases and J 5 bases; bases outside gene matches: 8. CDR3 length: 15 amino acids. Germline V gives CDR1 LGHNA, CDR2 YSLEER. Here the CDR3 reads CASSHSGGDVETQYF. CDR3 DNA sequence: TGCGCCAGCAGCCACAGCGGGGGTGATGTTGAGACCCAGTACTTC.

The genes are TRBV6-6 and TRBJ2-7; no clear D. V lost 2 bases, J lost 4 bases, and 15 bases lay in between. Germline V gene data show CDR1 as MNHNY and CDR2 as SVGAGI (reference sequence). CDR3 length: 15 amino acids. The CDR3, as DNA: TGTGCCAGCAGTTACGAAACGCTAACTGCGTACGAGCAGTACTTC. Translating it yields CASSYETLTAYEQYF.

The CDR3 protein is CASMGDRGRGYTF. The CDR3 nucleotides are TGTGCCAGCATGGGCGACAGGGGGCGCGGCTACACCTTC. This rearrangement joins TRBV28 to TRBJ1-2; TRBD1 matches 10 bases. The CDR3 runs to 13 residues. Unmatched junction bases numbered 7, after V lost 7 bases and J lost 8 bases. Germline CDR1 and CDR2: MDHEN and SYDVKM.

The chain combines TRBV27 with TRBJ1-2; 7 positions agree with TRBD1. This CDR3 has 17 amino acids. From germline, CDR1 is MNHEY and CDR2 SMNVEV (reference sequence). J lost 3 bases, V lost 5 bases, and 15 bases had no gene match. The CDR3 DNA reads as TGTGCCAGCAGTCTCAAGGGGGCGGGGTCCTCGGACTATGGCTACACCTTC. Amino acids: CASSLKGAGSSDYGYTF.

The chain couples TRBV9 to TRBJ2-5, with 14 positions matching TRBD2. The junction had 8 bases not matched to a gene; V was cut back by 4 bases and J by 3 bases. The CDR3 totals 17 residues. Germline V lookup: CDR1 SGDLS, CDR2 YYNGEE. Written as DNA, the CDR3 is TGTGCCAGCAGCCGAGGACTAGCGGGGGGATCTAAAGAGACCCAGTACTTC. Its translation is CASSRGLAGGSKETQYF.

The CDR3 bases are TGCGCCAGCAGCTTGGTCTCAGGGAAATCGGGCACTGAAGCTTTCTTT. Translating it yields CASSLVSGKSGTEAFF. The V gene is TRBV5-1, the J gene TRBJ1-1; TRBD1 is a possible D gene (5 bases). From germline, CDR1 is SGHRS and CDR2 YFSETQ. Trimming stripped 0 bases from V and 4 bases from J, with 16 bases between. CDR3 size: 16 residues.

The rearrangement joins TRBV6-1 to TRBJ1-1; 11 bases match TRBD1. V gave up 4 bases and J gave up 2 bases; unmatched junction bases: 9. Germline V gene sequence: CDR1 MNHNS, CDR2 SASEGT. This CDR3 spans 17 amino acids. CDR3 DNA sequence: TGTGCCAGCAGTGTAGGACAGGGGGCTTCATCTAACACTGAAGCTTTCTTT. This gives the protein CASSVGQGASSNTEAFF.

In the case of this clone: At the DNA level, this CDR3 is encoded by other sequences in the same sample as well. CDR3 bases: TGTGCCAGTAGTATTGGACAGGGTTCCAATCAGCCCCAGCATTTT. Amino acid sequence: CASSIGQGSNQPQHF. The gene calls are TRBV19 and TRBJ1-5, with 8 positions matching TRBD1. V lost 3 bases, J lost 3 bases, and 4 bases stayed unmatched. In germline, CDR1 is LNHDA, CDR2 SQIVND (reference sequence). This CDR3 comprises 15 residues.

The chain uses TRBV7-8 and TRBJ2-1; 13 positions agree with TRBD2. V was clipped by 4 bases and J by 4 bases; unmatched bases: 13. CDR1 is SGHVS and CDR2 is FQNEAQ in the germline V gene. The CDR3 loop spans 19 amino acids. The CDR3 DNA reads TGTGCCAGCAGCTCCTCTACCGGGACTAGCGGGGCACCTTACAATGAGCAGTTCTTC. Encoded protein: CASSSSTGTSGAPYNEQFF.

The V and J genes are TRBV30 and TRBJ1-2; D is uncertain. With 5 bases removed from V and 3 bases from J, the gap between germline ends came to 13 bases. The CDR3 totals 13 residues. Germline V gives CDR1 GTSNPN, CDR2 SVGIG (reference sequence). The CDR3 sequence: CAWVPGQDYGYTF. The CDR3, as DNA: TGTGCCTGGGTCCCTGGGCAGGACTATGGCTACACCTTC.

The rearrangement links TRBV15 to TRBJ2-1, with D possibly TRBD1 on 5 matching bases. Germline lookup yields CDR1 LNHNV and CDR2 YYDKDF (reference sequence). V shed 0 bases and J shed 3 bases, with 9 bases lying between them. The CDR3 extends over 15 amino acids. The CDR3 coding sequence is TGTGCCACCAGCAGAGATCAGGACATCTACAATGAGCAGTTCTTC. Protein: CATSRDQDIYNEQFF.

The DNA for the CDR3 is TGCGCCAGCAGCTTACTGACAGGCACAGATACGCAGTATTTT. Protein product: CASSLLTGTDTQYF. This chain connects TRBV5-1 to TRBJ2-3, with TRBD1 as a possible D gene (5 bases). The CDR3 runs to 14 residues. CDR1 is SGHRS and CDR2 is YFSETQ in the germline V gene. The V end lost 2 bases, the J end lost 1 base, and 8 bases lay between the germline ends.

A few counts support this clone. The chain employs TRBV5-1 and TRBJ1-1, with D perhaps TRBD1 (5 bases). V gave up 4 bases and J gave up 3 bases, with 16 bases separating them. Germline assignment: CDR1 SGHRS and CDR2 YFSETQ. CDR3 length: 15 residues. As DNA, the CDR3 is TGCGCCAGCAGCAGGCAGGGTGGCGTGGACACTGAAGCTTTCTTT. Its protein is CASSRQGGVDTEAFF. The full variable domain, completed using reference TRBV5-1 and TRBJ1-1, is KAGVTQTPRYLIKTRGQQVTLSCSPISGHRSVSWYQQTPGQGLQFLFEYFSETQRNKGNFPGRFSGRQFSNSRSEMNVSTLELGDSALYLCASSRQGGVDTEAFFGQGTRLTVV.

This chain uses TRBV19 with TRBJ2-3, with 9 bases lining up with TRBD1. CDR3 length: 16 amino acids. After removal of 4 bases from V and 3 bases from J, the junction contained 8 bases not matched to a gene. Germline loops: CDR1 LNHDA, CDR2 SQIVND (reference sequence). CDR3 sequence reads: CASSTGTGFRTDTQYF. The CDR3 bases are TGTGCCAGTAGTACCGGGACAGGGTTTAGGACAGATACGCAGTATTTT.